This entry is about one T cell receptor beta chain. Germline V lookup: CDR1 SGHRS, CDR2 YFSETQ. CDR3 length: 14 residues. V was shortened by 0 bases and J by 5 bases, with 8 bases between the two germline ends. The source of the sample is a study of T cells in Graves' hyperthyroidism and ophthalmopathy. RNA transcripts provided the source from which TCR beta CDR3 regions were amplified. Initially, a first-round RT-PCR of the TCR CDR3 employed the HTBI primer set. MiXCR, applied by TCRdb to the multiplex PCR reads, yields one record per CDR3 protein. The data contain under 200,000 distinct CDR3 sequences, just under 9.5% of them singletons.

The origin of this receptor is a woman aged 18-29 years with Graves' hyperthyroidism that later progressed to Graves' ophthalmopathy. The sample taken for sequencing was blood. The chain couples TRBV5-1 to TRBJ2-2; D remains ambiguous. CDR3 loop: CASSLASSTGELFF. CDR3 bases: TGCGCCAGCAGCTTGGCTTCTAGTACCGGGGAGCTGTTTTTT.